Each of the 27 T cell receptor beta chains below was sequenced from the same sample in a study of shared clonotypes between healthy human individuals. Sequencing used immunoSEQ multiplex PCR; TCRdb keeps in-frame clones, though not all of them. In the table there are a few million clones, approximately 94% of which are singletons. Sequenced sample: naive CD4+ T cells sorted from blood. Specified subset: CD45RA+ positively selected. These receptors all come from a man aged 18 to 29 in good health.

The rearrangement uses TRBV10-3 and TRBJ2-7, with D uncertain. Deletions cut 11 bases from V and 2 bases from J, with 25 bases between. CDR1 is ENHRY, CDR2 SYGVKD, per germline. This CDR3 contains 16 residues. In DNA form, the CDR3 reads TGTGCCCTCCCCTGTGTGGGGTCCGTGGTAACCTACGAGCAGTACTTC. Protein sequence: CALPCVGSVVTYEQYF.

This clone was found once. The chain carries TRBV7-8 and TRBJ1-5; D is ambiguous. This CDR3 spans 12 amino acids. V gave up 2 bases and J gave up 7 bases, with 6 bases separating them. Germline CDR1 is SGHVS and CDR2 is FQNEAQ. CDR3 amino acids: CASSLPTQPQHF. CDR3 coding DNA: TGTGCCAGCAGCTTACCTACCCAGCCCCAGCATTTT.

J is TRBJ2-2 and V is TRBV5-6; 9 positions agree with TRBD2. V lost 6 bases and J lost 0; bases outside the gene matches: 6. Per germline, CDR1 SGHDT and CDR2 YYEEEE. The CDR3 runs 16 residues. CDR3 bases: TGTGCCAGCACGGGACTAGCTCTCGCGAACACCGGGGAGCTGTTTTTT. It translates to CASTGLALANTGELFF.

The J gene is TRBJ1-3, the V gene TRBV5-1, with TRBD1 as a possible D gene (5 bases). V lost 2 bases to trimming and J lost 4 bases, with 16 bases between them. This CDR3 is 16 amino acids long. Germline V gives CDR1 SGHRS, CDR2 YFSETQ. CDR3 loop: CASSLHPASGGNTIYF. Written as DNA, the CDR3 is TGCGCCAGCAGCTTACATCCGGCCTCAGGGGGAAACACCATATATTTT.

Details on this clone: The same CDR3 also results from other DNA sequences found in this sample. V and J are TRBV10-3 and TRBJ1-1; TRBD1 might be the D (5 bases). Trimming took off 4 bases at V and 3 bases at J, with 9 bases between the two ends. Germline V gives CDR1 ENHRY, CDR2 SYGVKD. The length of the CDR3 is 13 residues. The CDR3 DNA reads as TGTGCCATCAGTGCCGGCAGGGACACTGAAGCTTTCTTT. It specifies CAISAGRDTEAFF.

In its sample, this clone was seen a few times. The genes are TRBV15 and TRBJ2-7, with 8 bases lining up with TRBD2. V lost 2 bases, J lost 0 bases, and 6 bases stayed unmatched. Germline V gene data show CDR1 as LNHNV and CDR2 as YYDKDF (reference sequence). This CDR3 has 16 residues. CDR3 nucleotide sequence: TGTGCCACCAGCAGAAATCAGCGGGGGAGCTCCTACGAGCAGTACTTC. This codes for CATSRNQRGSSYEQYF.

This rearrangement joins TRBV28 to TRBJ1-2; 8 nucleotides agree with TRBD1. This CDR3 region has 15 residues. V shed 1 base and J 5 bases; nucleotides not matched to a gene: 6. CDR1 and CDR2 from the germline V gene are MDHEN and SYDVKM. CDR3 sequence (DNA): TGTGCCAGCAGTTTATCCACCGACAGGGGTTATGGCTACACCTTC. Its protein is CASSLSTDRGYGYTF.

The CDR3, as DNA: TGTGCCTGGAGCTACCTCCAGAACCAAGCTAACTATGGCTACACCTTC. This codes for CAWSYLQNQANYGYTF. V usage is TRBV30 and J usage is TRBJ1-2; no definite D call. The V gene lost 3 bases and the J gene lost 0 bases, with 17 bases spanning the gap. The CDR3 spans 16 residues. Germline V lookup: CDR1 GTSNPN, CDR2 SVGIG (reference sequence). The complete variable domain, with remaining parts taken from reference TRBV30 and TRBJ1-2, reads SQTIHQWPATLVQPVGSPLSLECTVEGTSNPNLYWYRQAAGRGLQLLFYSVGIGQISSEVPQNLSASRPQDRQFILSSKKLLLSDSGFYLCAWSYLQNQANYGYTFGSGTRLTVV.

The genes are TRBV4-1 and TRBJ1-2; D is undetermined. The V gene's germline CDR1 is MGHRA and CDR2 YSYEKL. Trimming pared 0 bases from V and 1 base from J, leaving 9 bases between. There are 15 residues in the CDR3. The CDR3, as DNA: TGCGCCAGCAGCCAAGATCAGCCGGTTAACTATGGCTACACCTTC. Its protein is CASSQDQPVNYGYTF.

CDR3 coding DNA: TGCACCAGCAGCCAACAAGGACTAGCGGGAGGGCCCAAAGAGACCCAGTACTTC. It encodes CTSSQQGLAGGPKETQYF. V is TRBV1 and J is TRBJ2-5; the D segment call TRBD2 is taken from the table without a DNA check. TRBV1 is a pseudogene locus. The CDR3 is 18 residues long.

In DNA form, the CDR3 reads TGCGCCAGCAGCCAAGAACGCACCCCAACTTCCGCAGATACGCAGTATTTT. Protein product: CASSQERTPTSADTQYF. The chain uses TRBV4-3 and TRBJ2-3, with D unresolved. V dropped 0 bases and J dropped 4 bases, with 17 bases sitting between them. In germline, CDR1 is LGHNA, CDR2 YSLEER. The CDR3 spans 17 residues.

To note about this clone: This sample also contains other DNA sequences that code for the same CDR3. This chain uses TRBV30 with TRBJ2-7; 8 positions agree with TRBD2. There are 14 residues in the CDR3. Germline CDR1 is GTSNPN and CDR2 is SVGIG (reference sequence). V was pared by 0 bases and J by 3 bases, with 4 bases of the junction left unmatched. The CDR3 loop is CAWSVGGTSYEQYF. The DNA of the CDR3 is TGTGCCTGGAGTGTCGGGGGGACTAGCTACGAGCAGTACTTC.

V gene TRBV30 combines with J gene TRBJ1-6; the D gene is possibly TRBD1 (6 bases). V lost 3 bases, J lost 10 bases, and 16 bases lay in between. In germline, CDR1 is GTSNPN, CDR2 SVGIG (reference sequence). CDR3 size: 14 residues. Written as DNA, the CDR3 is TGTGCCTGGAGCGAGGGGGGCAGGGCATCACCCCTCCACTTT. Translated, it gives CAWSEGGRASPLHF.

The chain has TRBV7-2 and TRBJ2-2; weak D call: TRBD2 (6 bases). This CDR3 region has 15 residues. The V and J ends lost 4 bases and 6 bases respectively, with 15 bases between them. In germline, CDR1 is SGHTA, CDR2 FQGNSA. The CDR3 coding sequence is TGTGCCAGCAGCTCATCGGAGGGCCGGTCCGGGGAGCTGTTTTTT. This translates into CASSSSEGRSGELFF. The whole variable domain, remainder taken from reference TRBV7-2 and TRBJ2-2, is GAGVSQSPSNKVTEKGKDVELRCDPISGHTALYWYRQSLGQGLEFLIYFQGNSAPDKSGLPSDRFSAERTGGSVSTLTIQRTQQEDSAVYLCASSSSEGRSGELFFGEGSRLTVL.

The J gene is TRBJ1-2, the V gene TRBV12-5, with 7 bases matching TRBD1. CDR3 length equals 17 residues. Unmatched junction bases numbered 11, after V lost 0 bases and J lost 4 bases. Per the germline V gene, CDR1 is LGHNT and CDR2 is FRNRAP. The CDR3 DNA reads TGTGCTAGTGGTTTGGTAATAGGGGACAGTTTATCCTATGGCTACACCTTC. It codes for CASGLVIGDSLSYGYTF.

V and J are TRBV2 and TRBJ1-5; D call uncertain. V was cut by 4 bases and J by 3 bases, with 13 bases left in between. CDR3 size: 15 residues. Germline V CDR1 and CDR2: SNHLY, FYNNEI. CDR3: CASSVSQLYNQPQHF. DNA of the CDR3: TGTGCCAGCAGTGTTTCACAGCTATACAATCAGCCCCAGCATTTT.

This CDR3 is CAISEWDKNTGELFF. CDR3 DNA sequence: TGTGCCATCAGTGAGTGGGACAAGAACACCGGGGAGCTGTTTTTT. The chain employs TRBV10-3 and TRBJ2-2, with D maybe TRBD1 (6 bases). Trimming removed 1 base from V and 1 base from J, with 7 bases in between. CDR3 length: 15 residues. Germline CDR1 and CDR2: ENHRY and SYGVKD.

The CDR3 sequence is CASSDPLGGYTF. CDR3 nucleotide sequence: TGTGCCAGCAGTGACCCCTTGGGGGGCTACACCTTC. The chain uses TRBV25-1 and TRBJ1-2; D unclear. The V and J ends lost 3 bases and 8 bases respectively, with 10 bases between them. The CDR3 length is 12 residues. The germline V gene has CDR1 MGHDK and CDR2 SYGVNS.

This rearrangement joins TRBV11-3 to TRBJ2-1; TRBD2 agrees at 15 bases. The germline gives CDR1 SGHNT, CDR2 YENEEA. Germline trimming cut 4 bases from V and 4 bases from J; bases unmatched to any gene: 8. The CDR3 totals 18 residues. The DNA of the CDR3 is TGTGCCAGCAGCTCCGGGACTAGCGGGGGGAACCATTACAATGAGCAGTTCTTC. Translation: CASSSGTSGGNHYNEQFF.

CDR3 coding DNA: TGTGCCTGGAGTGTACGGCTAGCGGGAGACTACAATGAGCAGTTCTTC. Translated: CAWSVRLAGDYNEQFF. V and J are TRBV30 and TRBJ2-1, with 10 bases matching TRBD2. The CDR3 consists of 16 residues. The germline CDR1 and CDR2 sequences are GTSNPN and SVGIG (reference sequence). The trim removed 0 bases at V and 3 bases at J, leaving 5 bases unmatched. Full variable domain (outside the CDR3, taken from reference TRBV30 and TRBJ2-1): SQTIHQWPATLVQPVGSPLSLECTVEGTSNPNLYWYRQAAGRGLQLLFYSVGIGQISSEVPQNLSASRPQDRQFILSSKKLLLSDSGFYLCAWSVRLAGDYNEQFFGPGTRLTVL.

Points on this clone: The same CDR3 also results from other DNA sequences found in this sample. This chain joins TRBV4-1 and TRBJ2-3; no clear D gene. V shed 1 base and J shed 3 bases, with 5 bases lying between them. Germline CDR1 MGHRA, CDR2 YSYEKL. The CDR3 contains 13 residues. DNA for the CDR3: TGCGCCAGCAGCCAAGCAGGTACAGATACGCAGTATTTT. Amino acids: CASSQAGTDTQYF.

The CDR3 sequence is CASSLDRLAKNIQYF. DNA for the CDR3: TGTGCCAGCAGCTTGGATAGGCTAGCCAAAAACATTCAGTACTTC. The rearrangement links TRBV5-8 to TRBJ2-4; unclear D gene. The CDR3 has 15 residues. Trimming cost V 0 bases and J 0 bases, with 7 bases left between them. Germline V gene data show CDR1 as SGHTS and CDR2 as YDEGEE. Variable domain in full (rest from reference TRBV5-8 and TRBJ2-4): EAGVTQSPTHLIKTRGQQATLRCSPISGHTSVYWYQQALGLGLQFLLWYDEGEERNRGNFPPRFSGRQFPNYSSELNVNALELEDSALYLCASSLDRLAKNIQYFGAGTRLSVL.

The chain employs TRBV2 and TRBJ2-5; 14 positions agree with TRBD2. The CDR3 is made up of 19 amino acids. The ends lost 6 bases at V and 6 bases at J; junction bases unmatched: 18. Germline V gene data show CDR1 as SNHLY and CDR2 as FYNNEI. CDR3: CASSPPGGTTSGRGKTQYF. CDR3 nucleotides: TGTGCCAGCAGCCCCCCAGGTGGGACGACTAGCGGGAGGGGTAAGACCCAGTACTTC.

This rearrangement joins TRBV11-2 to TRBJ2-7; the D call may be TRBD1 or TRBD2 (5 bases each). This CDR3 has 15 residues. V was clipped by 4 bases and J by 7 bases, with 20 bases between them. Per germline, CDR1 SGHAT and CDR2 FQNNGV. The CDR3 spells CASSSRPGPMGEQYF. CDR3 nucleotides: TGTGCCAGCAGCTCCCGCCCGGGACCAATGGGGGAGCAGTACTTC.

This chain connects TRBV5-5 to TRBJ1-1; D is ambiguous. Germline-derived CDR1 and CDR2 are SGHKS and YYEKEE (reference sequence). V dropped 0 bases and J dropped 1 base, with 13 bases sitting between them. The CDR3 sequence is 16 residues long. This chain's CDR3 is CASSLAVGGGNTEAFF. CDR3 sequence (DNA): TGTGCCAGCAGCTTGGCCGTCGGTGGAGGGAACACTGAAGCTTTCTTT.

The chain links TRBV28 to TRBJ1-5, with D possibly matching TRBD1 (6 bases). The germline V gene has CDR1 MDHEN and CDR2 SYDVKM. The CDR3 is made up of 19 amino acids. V gave up 7 bases and J gave up 6 bases, with 31 bases separating them. The CDR3 DNA follows: TGTGCCAGCATCGGAACCGGGACACCCGCCCCCTCTCGTGCTCAGCCCCAGCATTTT. Protein product: CASIGTGTPAPSRAQPQHF.

This sequence joins TRBV28 and TRBJ1-5; TRBD1 matches at 8 bases. The CDR3 is made up of 16 amino acids. Germline V gene lookup returns CDR1 MDHEN and CDR2 SYDVKM. V was clipped by 6 bases and J by 6 bases; unmatched bases: 13. The CDR3 is CASSHRTGRSGQPQHF. Written as DNA, the CDR3 is TGTGCCAGCAGCCACCGGACAGGGCGATCCGGTCAGCCCCAGCATTTT.